These T cell receptor beta chains were read from a single sample in a study of blood T cells in healthy people across ages. Using its own MiXCR run on the 5' RACE reads, TCRdb lists one record per CDR3 protein. The sample records about 1.1 million distinct CDR3 sequences, about two fifths being singletons. The sample comprised blood. The receptors were gathered from a man aged 18-30 years in good health. CDR3s include the opening cysteine and the closing phenylalanine or tryptophan. D genes are given only for firm matches. Only some rows state a clone size, as once, few, many or a class for expanded clones.

abundance: .
d_gene: .
v_gene: TRBV18
j_gene: TRBJ2-2
CDR3aa: CASSPPVSTNTGELFF
CDR3nt: TGTGCCAGCTCACCACCGGTCTCAACGAACACCGGGGAGCTGTTTTTT

abundance: .
d_gene: TRBD2
v_gene: TRBV6-5
j_gene: TRBJ2-3
CDR3aa: CASWGGRLADTDTQYF
CDR3nt: TGTGCCAGCTGGGGGGGTCGACTAGCGGACACAGATACGCAGTATTTT

abundance: .
d_gene: TRBD1
v_gene: TRBV5-1
j_gene: TRBJ1-2
CDR3aa: CASSLSLPGAGGGYTF
CDR3nt: TGCGCCAGCAGCTTGAGCTTGCCAGGGGCAGGGGGTGGCTACACCTTC

abundance: .
d_gene: .
v_gene: TRBV4-3
j_gene: TRBJ1-2
CDR3aa: CASSQDSGTDGYTF
CDR3nt: TGCGCCAGCAGCCAAGATTCCGGGACTGATGGCTACACCTTC

abundance: once
d_gene: .
v_gene: TRBV28
j_gene: TRBJ1-1
CDR3aa: CASRPGTSNRNTEAFF
CDR3nt: TGTGCCAGCAGACCCGGGACTTCTAACCGGAACACTGAAGCTTTCTTT

abundance: .
d_gene: TRBD1
v_gene: TRBV5-6
j_gene: TRBJ1-1
CDR3aa: CASSLARLRDSSTEAFF
CDR3nt: TGTGCCAGCAGCTTGGCGCGGCTCCGGGACAGCAGCACTGAAGCTTTCTTT

abundance: .
d_gene: .
v_gene: TRBV20-1
j_gene: TRBJ2-3
CDR3aa: CSARGENTDTQYF
CDR3nt: TGCAGTGCTAGGGGGGAGAACACAGATACGCAGTATTTT

abundance: few
d_gene: .
v_gene: TRBV7-2
j_gene: TRBJ2-2
CDR3aa: CASSEGTMNTGELFF
CDR3nt: TGTGCCAGCAGCGAAGGAACTATGAACACCGGAGAGCTGTTTTTT

abundance: few
d_gene: .
v_gene: TRBV9
j_gene: TRBJ2-1
CDR3aa: CASNSGRYNEQFF
CDR3nt: TGTGCCAGCAACTCTGGCCGGTACAATGAGCAGTTCTTC

abundance: .
d_gene: .
v_gene: TRBV28
j_gene: TRBJ1-1
CDR3aa: CASSRHRALNTEAFF
CDR3nt: TGTGCCAGCAGCCGGCACAGGGCACTGAACACTGAAGCTTTCTTT

abundance: few
d_gene: TRBD1
v_gene: TRBV12-5
j_gene: TRBJ1-5
CDR3aa: CASGPDRVVPQPQHF
CDR3nt: TGTGCTAGTGGCCCCGACAGGGTAGTGCCCCAGCCCCAGCATTTT

abundance: .
d_gene: .
v_gene: TRBV20-1
j_gene: TRBJ2-1
CDR3aa: CSASRRGGEYNEQFF
CDR3nt: TGCAGTGCTAGTCGTCGTGGAGGGGAGTACAATGAGCAGTTCTTC

abundance: few
d_gene: TRBD1
v_gene: TRBV2
j_gene: TRBJ1-6
CDR3aa: CASGGDRNYNSPLHF
CDR3nt: TGTGCCAGCGGTGGGGACAGAAACTATAATTCACCCCTCCACTTT

abundance: few
d_gene: TRBD2
v_gene: TRBV6-2/TRBV6-3
j_gene: TRBJ2-1
CDR3aa: CASKAWDYTYNEQFF
CDR3nt: TGTGCCAGCAAGGCGTGGGACTACACCTACAATGAGCAGTTCTTC

abundance: .
d_gene: .
v_gene: TRBV5-1
j_gene: TRBJ1-1
CDR3aa: CASTPDRLDTEAFF
CDR3nt: TGCGCCAGCACCCCAGACAGACTGGACACTGAAGCTTTCTTT

abundance: few
d_gene: .
v_gene: TRBV3-1
j_gene: TRBJ2-1
CDR3aa: CASSQGGTEGEQFF
CDR3nt: TGTGCCAGCAGCCAAGGGGGGACCGAGGGTGAGCAGTTCTTC